Following are 20 T cell receptor beta chains from one sample sequenced in a study of regulatory T cells in long-lasting Graves disease. Investigators prepared the TCR beta libraries by applying iRepertoire HTBI primers and Arm-PCR of CDR3 regions. TCRdb independently ran MiXCR on the multiplex PCR reads; one entry per CDR3 protein. The top ten hold roughly 29% of the sample, which has hundreds of thousands of distinct CDR3 sequences, roughly 21% seen once. Time point: persistent/refractory GD, antithyroid drugs over 5 years with positive TRAb. Construction of the TCR library relied on RNA isolated from PBMCs. Sequencing was performed on peripheral blood mononuclear cells (PBMCs), taken when the disease was refractory, from a patient treated with antithyroid drugs. The receptors shown here come from a female donor with Graves disease.

This chain joins TRBV30 and TRBJ1-5, with D possibly matching TRBD1 (5 bases). In germline, CDR1 is GTSNPN, CDR2 SVGIG (reference sequence). The V end was cut by 3 bases, the J end by 6 bases, with 18 bases between. This CDR3 contains 15 residues. The DNA for the CDR3 is TGTGCCTGGAGCGAGTCTGTGGGGGTAAGTCAGCCCCAGCATTTT. As protein: CAWSESVGVSQPQHF. Using reference TRBV30 and TRBJ1-5 for the parts outside the CDR3, the full variable domain is SQTIHQWPATLVQPVGSPLSLECTVEGTSNPNLYWYRQAAGRGLQLLFYSVGIGQISSEVPQNLSASRPQDRQFILSSKKLLLSDSGFYLCAWSESVGVSQPQHFGDGTRLSIL.

In this sample, this clonotype turned up many times. This chain joins TRBV20-1 and TRBJ1-5, with 10 nucleotides matching TRBD1. J gave up 5 bases and V 1 base, and 17 bases lay outside the gene matches. The CDR3 loop spans 19 amino acids. Germline assignment: CDR1 DFQATT and CDR2 SNEGSKA (reference sequence). CDR3 sequence reads: CSARAPTGQGTSSHQPQHF. In nucleotides, the CDR3 is TGCAGTGCTAGAGCTCCGACGGGACAGGGGACATCCAGCCATCAGCCCCAGCATTTT.

The V and J genes are TRBV11-3 and TRBJ1-1; D is ambiguous. The germline V gene encodes CDR1 SGHNT and CDR2 YENEEA. There are 13 residues in the CDR3. Trimming stripped 4 bases from V and 6 bases from J, with 12 bases between. The CDR3 DNA is TGTGCCAGCAGCTCGCGACCCATATCTGAAGCTTTCTTT. Residues: CASSSRPISEAFF.

This clonotype was recorded a few times. The J gene is TRBJ1-1, the V gene TRBV5-6; D is undetermined. The germline V gene encodes CDR1 SGHDT and CDR2 YYEEEE. V gave up 0 bases and J gave up 4 bases, with 7 bases separating them. The CDR3 is 13 residues long. The CDR3 spells CASSLGAFTEAFF. The CDR3, as DNA: TGTGCCAGCAGCTTGGGGGCGTTCACTGAAGCTTTCTTT.

As for this clonotype: This sequence may be a read error, since a much larger clone differs from it by one base. The chain employs TRBV6-2 or TRBV6-3 and TRBJ1-4; unclear D gene. The V gene lost 8 bases and the J gene lost 2 bases, with 6 bases spanning the gap. Germline V lookup: CDR1 MNHEY, CDR2 SVGEGT. The CDR3 extends over 12 amino acids. In DNA form, the CDR3 reads TGTGCCAGCTGCCAGACTAATGAAAAACTGTTTTTT. This gives the protein CASCQTNEKLFF.

Only one count was recorded for this clonotype. The chain couples TRBV5-1 to TRBJ2-7, with 7 bases lining up with TRBD1. Germline V gene sequence: CDR1 SGHRS, CDR2 YFSETQ. V was pared by 4 bases and J by 0 bases, with 4 bases of the junction left unmatched. The CDR3 has 14 amino acids. The chain's CDR3 is CASSHGTDSYEQYF. The CDR3 DNA follows: TGCGCCAGCAGCCATGGGACAGACTCCTACGAGCAGTACTTC.

The chain combines TRBV9 with TRBJ1-5; 7 nucleotides align to TRBD1. The V and J ends lost 1 base and 5 bases, in that order; junction bases with no gene match: 6. CDR3 length: 15 residues. Germline CDR1 is SGDLS and CDR2 is YYNGEE. Here the CDR3 reads CASSVTGTEDQPQHF. DNA for the CDR3: TGTGCCAGCAGCGTAACCGGGACAGAAGATCAGCCCCAGCATTTT.

This clonotype occurred a few times. J is TRBJ1-3 and V is TRBV7-2; 9 nucleotides match TRBD1. Looked up from germline, CDR1 is SGHTA and CDR2 is FQGNSA. The CDR3 sequence is 15 residues long. Trimming took 2 bases from V and 6 from J; bases not matched to a gene: 5. CDR3 nucleotide sequence: TGTGCCAGCAGCTTATCTACAGGGGGCCTAAACACCATATATTTT. Translation gives CASSLSTGGLNTIYF.

The sample holds many counts of this clonotype. V usage is TRBV2 and J usage is TRBJ2-5, with 8 positions matching TRBD1. Per the germline V gene, CDR1 is SNHLY and CDR2 is FYNNEI. The length of the CDR3 is 13 residues. Trimming took 4 bases from V and 5 from J; bases not matched to a gene: 3. CDR3 region: CASSGQGYETQYF. The DNA of the CDR3 is TGTGCCAGCAGTGGACAGGGGTACGAGACCCAGTACTTC.

J is TRBJ2-7 and V is TRBV7-6; D remains ambiguous. The CDR3 is 12 amino acids. Germline V gives CDR1 SGHVS, CDR2 FNYEAQ. Trimming removed 2 bases from V and 6 bases from J, with 8 bases in between. The CDR3 is CASSLLGGEQYF. The CDR3 DNA reads TGTGCCAGCAGCTTACTCGGTGGCGAGCAGTACTTC.

This clonotype showed up many times. The rearrangement links TRBV10-3 to TRBJ1-4, with a tentative D call TRBD1 (6 bases). V lost 0 bases and J lost 8, with 10 bases in between. This CDR3 comprises 14 residues. The V gene's germline CDR1 is ENHRY and CDR2 SYGVKD. The CDR3 sequence: CAISESLGAEKLFF. The CDR3 DNA reads TGTGCCATCAGTGAGTCGCTGGGGGCAGAAAAACTGTTTTTT.

The J gene is TRBJ2-5, the V gene TRBV4-1, with D perhaps matching TRBD2 (6 bases). V dropped 2 bases and J dropped 5 bases, with 21 bases sitting between them. The CDR3 spans 17 residues. Germline V gene lookup returns CDR1 MGHRA and CDR2 YSYEKL. The CDR3 DNA reads as TGCGCCAGCAGCCAAAGGCCCCCTGGGACTTCCGGGGAGACCCAGTACTTC. This encodes CASSQRPPGTSGETQYF.

The V gene is TRBV10-3, the J gene TRBJ2-7, with D unclear. This CDR3 has 12 amino acids. The germline V gene has CDR1 ENHRY and CDR2 SYGVKD. The V gene lost 3 bases and the J gene lost 6 bases, with 9 bases spanning the gap. The CDR3 protein is CAISDTSIEQYF. CDR3 nucleotide sequence: TGTGCCATCAGTGACACCAGTATCGAGCAGTACTTC.

This clonotype has just a few counts. CDR3 residues: CASSFPADGNYGYTF. The CDR3 DNA reads TGTGCCAGCAGCTTTCCGGCCGACGGGAACTATGGCTACACCTTC. J is TRBJ1-2 and V is TRBV7-8; no clear D. CDR1 is SGHVS and CDR2 is FQNEAQ in the germline V gene. This CDR3 is built from 15 residues. V shed 3 bases and J shed 2 bases, with 13 bases lying between them. Supplemented by reference TRBV7-8 and TRBJ1-2, the full variable domain reads GAGVSQSPRYKVAKRGQDVALRCDPISGHVSLFWYQQALGQGPEFLTYFQNEAQLDKSGLPSDRFFAERPEGSVSTLKIQRTQQEDSAVYLCASSFPADGNYGYTFGSGTRLTVV.

This clonotype was seen at least ten times. The CDR3 DNA sequence: TGTGCCAGCTCACCAGGGGAGAACACTGAAGCTTTCTTT. It codes for CASSPGENTEAFF. This chain uses TRBV18 with TRBJ1-1, with no clear D. V was pared by 2 bases and J by 1 base, with 5 bases between. The germline CDR1 and CDR2 sequences are KGHSH and LQKENI. The CDR3 extends over 13 amino acids.

This clonotype was observed many times. The rearrangement links TRBV2 to TRBJ1-2, with D maybe TRBD1 (5 bases). The germline V and J ends were trimmed by 2 bases and 7 bases, with 11 bases remaining between them. This CDR3 region has 13 residues. Germline loops: CDR1 SNHLY, CDR2 FYNNEI. CDR3 in amino acids: CASSERRAPGYTF. The CDR3 DNA sequence: TGTGCCAGCAGTGAACGCAGGGCACCTGGCTACACCTTC.

This clonotype was seen many times. In DNA form, the CDR3 reads TGTGCCAGCAGTGAAGTTAACGGTCCCTACGAGCAGTACTTC. Translation gives CASSEVNGPYEQYF. The chain recombines TRBV6-1 with TRBJ2-7; D remains unclear. The germline CDR1 and CDR2 sequences are MNHNS and SASEGT. V was cut by 1 base and J by 2 bases, with 9 bases left in between. CDR3 length equals 14 residues.

A few counts support this clonotype. This rearrangement joins TRBV20-1 to TRBJ1-6; the D gene is possibly TRBD1 (5 bases). V dropped 0 bases and J dropped 5 bases, with 20 bases sitting between them. Germline loops: CDR1 DFQATT, CDR2 SNEGSKA (reference sequence). CDR3 length: 18 residues. DNA for the CDR3: TGCAGTGCTAGAGATGGGGAAGAGGGGCTACCCAATAATTCACCCCTCCACTTT. Protein sequence: CSARDGEEGLPNNSPLHF.

This clonotype occurred a few times. A junction boundary mismatches the germline segment, possibly from a read error. The chain has TRBV30 and TRBJ1-3; unclear D gene. The CDR3 runs 15 residues. The germline V gene encodes CDR1 GTSNPN and CDR2 SVGIG (reference sequence). The DNA for the CDR3 is TGTGCCCGGAGTCCCGGACTGTTCTCTGGAAACACCATATATTTT. Its translation is CARSPGLFSGNTIYF. The variable domain in full, with the rest retrieved from reference TRBV30 and TRBJ1-3, is SQTIHQWPATLVQPVGSPLSLECTVEGTSNPNLYWYRQAAGRGLQLLFYSVGIGQISSEVPQNLSASRPQDRQFILSSKKLLLSDSGFYLCARSPGLFSGNTIYFGEGSWLTVV.

This clonotype was observed at least ten times. The J gene is TRBJ2-4, the V gene TRBV12-3 or TRBV12-4; D not certain. The CDR3 covers 12 residues. With 3 bases removed from V and 5 bases from J, the gap between germline ends came to 5 bases. CDR3 sequence: CASSFSQNIQYF. CDR3 DNA: TGTGCCAGCAGTTTCAGCCAAAACATTCAGTACTTC.